This TCR beta chain was sequenced during a study of blood T cell repertoires in COVID-19. Background on the study: PBMCs, B-cell-depleted T cells, or T cells were the source of the cDNA or gDNA that made up the material.

Authors' data handling: From reference gene primer amplification, estimates of nucleated cell counts were derived. Only in-frame clones appear in the TCRdb table, and some are missing; sequencing was by immunoSEQ multiplex PCR. That table furnishes V, J and clone size, whereas the DNA furnished D and trimming. The sample gives about 77,000 clones, 73% of which show up once; approximately 24% is in the top ten. The CDR3 is made up of 16 amino acids. Germline V gives CDR1 SGHKS, CDR2 YYEKEE (reference sequence). V lost 0 bases to trimming and J lost 1 base; unmatched junction nucleotides: 2. The TCR comes from a man aged 60 to 75 with acute or convalescent COVID-19. Sequenced: peripheral blood. The chain combines TRBV5-5 with TRBJ2-5, with 11 bases lining up with TRBD2. The CDR3: CASSLETSGVQETQYF. CDR3 in DNA: TGTGCCAGCAGCTTGGAGACTAGCGGGGTCCAAGAGACCCAGTACTTC.